These 17 T cell receptor beta chains were all obtained from the same sample, sequenced in a study of blood T cell repertoires in COVID-19. This table comes from immunoSEQ multiplex PCR, and its TCRdb copy is limited to in-frame clones, with some not included. Of about 320,000 clones in the sample, over 90% are singletons; the top ten hold around 3.9%. Sequencing input: PBMCs or T cells enriched from blood (not recorded which). The origin of the receptors is a woman between 25 and 40 years old who had been exposed to COVID-19.

V usage is TRBV9 and J usage is TRBJ2-7; tentatively, D is TRBD1 (5 bases). The length of the CDR3 is 13 residues. In germline, CDR1 is SGDLS, CDR2 YYNGEE. The V and J ends lost 0 bases and 5 bases respectively, with 9 bases between them. The CDR3 DNA reads TGTGCCAGCAGCGTAGCTGCCAGGGACGAGCAGTACTTC. This gives the protein CASSVAARDEQYF.

The V gene is TRBV3-1 (or the pseudogene TRBV3-2), the J gene TRBJ1-1; no definite D call. Germline loops: CDR1 LGHDT, CDR2 YNNKEL (reference sequence). CDR3 size: 14 residues. The ends were cut back, 6 bases at V and 1 base at J, with 12 bases in the middle. This CDR3 is CASSPRAWNTEAFF. For the CDR3, the DNA is TGTGCCAGCAGTCCTAGAGCGTGGAACACTGAAGCTTTCTTT.

The chain links TRBV10-3 to TRBJ1-2, with D possibly being TRBD1 (5 bases). Germline V gene lookup returns CDR1 ENHRY and CDR2 SYGVKD. Trimming cost V 4 bases and J 4 bases, with 10 bases left between them. The CDR3 totals 13 residues. CDR3 protein: CAISVGTRYGYTF. In DNA, the CDR3 is TGTGCCATCAGTGTCGGGACTCGCTATGGCTACACCTTC.

The chain employs TRBV4-1 and TRBJ1-1, with D possibly TRBD1 on 6 matching bases. The V and J ends lost 4 bases and 1 base respectively, with 13 bases between them. The germline V gene has CDR1 MGHRA and CDR2 YSYEKL. The CDR3 has 15 residues. CDR3 DNA sequence: TGCGCCAGCAGCCTCAGGGGCAGGGCGAACACTGAAGCTTTCTTT. Protein product: CASSLRGRANTEAFF.

The gene calls are TRBV15 and TRBJ2-4; 7 bases map to TRBD2. Germline CDR1 and CDR2: LNHNV and YYDKDF (reference sequence). The trim removed 1 base at V and 4 bases at J, leaving 13 bases unmatched. The CDR3 is made up of 18 amino acids. The CDR3 loop reads CATSRGGGVFGPKNIQYF. The DNA for the CDR3 is TGTGCCACCAGCAGAGGGGGAGGGGTCTTCGGACCTAAAAACATTCAGTACTTC.

The gene calls are TRBV4-1 and TRBJ1-2; 7 bases map to TRBD1. The CDR3 length is 14 residues. Germline-derived CDR1 and CDR2 are MGHRA and YSYEKL. The ends lost 1 base at V and 6 bases at J; junction bases unmatched: 5. The CDR3 nucleotides read TGCGCCAGCAGCCAAGCTCCAGGGGGTGATGGCTACACCTTC. Encoded protein: CASSQAPGGDGYTF.

The gene calls are TRBV4-3 and TRBJ1-1, with D possibly matching TRBD1 (6 bases). V lost 3 bases and J 3 bases, leaving 14 bases between the germline ends. The length of the CDR3 is 15 residues. Germline-derived CDR1 and CDR2 are LGHNA and YSLEER. This CDR3 reads CASSHQGLKDTEAFF. In DNA form, the CDR3 reads TGCGCCAGCAGCCACCAGGGGTTGAAGGACACTGAAGCTTTCTTT.

The chain is built from TRBV3-1 (or the pseudogene TRBV3-2) and TRBJ1-2; TRBD1 matches 8 bases. The junction had 3 bases not matched to a gene; V was cut back by 0 bases and J by 6 bases. This CDR3 comprises 14 residues. In germline, CDR1 is LGHDT, CDR2 YNNKEL (reference sequence). In nucleotides, the CDR3 is TGTGCCAGCAGCCAAGATTACAGGGGGGATGGCTACACCTTC. Its translation: CASSQDYRGDGYTF.

The chain is built from TRBV27 and TRBJ2-5, with a tentative D call TRBD1 (7 bases). Germline CDR1 MNHEY, CDR2 SMNVEV (reference sequence). This CDR3 has 15 residues. Between the trimmed V and J ends, which lost 3 bases and 9 bases, there was a span of 20 bases. CDR3 protein: CASSFPQGQGEAQYF. CDR3 nucleotides: TGTGCCAGCAGTTTCCCCCAGGGCCAGGGGGAGGCCCAGTACTTC.

V usage is TRBV5-1 and J usage is TRBJ1-4; 7 positions agree with TRBD1. This CDR3 spans 14 amino acids. The V gene's germline CDR1 is SGHRS and CDR2 YFSETQ. V shed 6 bases and J 0 bases; nucleotides not matched to a gene: 2. The CDR3 here is CASTQGATNEKLFF. In DNA form, the CDR3 reads TGCGCCAGCACCCAGGGGGCAACTAATGAAAAACTGTTTTTT.

This chain connects TRBV4-1 to TRBJ1-2; weak D call: TRBD1 (5 bases). This CDR3 spans 14 amino acids. Per the germline V gene, CDR1 is MGHRA and CDR2 is YSYEKL. The ends were cut back, 0 bases at V and 3 bases at J, with 8 bases in the middle. CDR3 nucleotide sequence: TGCGCCAGCAGCCAAGATCCGGGGGACTATGGCTACACCTTC. Residues: CASSQDPGDYGYTF.

This clone was picked up one time. The chain has TRBV6-5 and TRBJ2-7, with TRBD2 identical over 13 bases. CDR1 is MNHEY, CDR2 SVGAGI, per germline. The CDR3 is made up of 15 amino acids. V shed 5 bases, J shed 5 bases, and the junction held 6 bases outside the gene matches. The CDR3 loop reads CASSRTSGGGDEQYF. The CDR3 DNA sequence: TGTGCCAGCAGTCGGACTAGCGGGGGAGGGGACGAGCAGTACTTC.

The V gene is TRBV4-2, the J gene TRBJ2-3; D gene uncertain. Between the trimmed V and J ends, which lost 1 base and 0 bases, there was a span of 14 bases. Germline V gene sequence: CDR1 LGHNA, CDR2 YNFKEQ. This CDR3 contains 17 residues. Here the CDR3 DNA reads TGTGCCAGCAGCCAAGGTCCGCCTGGTACTAGCACAGATACGCAGTATTTT. This gives the protein CASSQGPPGTSTDTQYF.

As for this clone: This CDR3 is also generated by other DNA sequences in the sample. This chain links TRBV7-2 with TRBJ1-5; 9 nucleotides agree with TRBD1. Losses at the gene ends were 3 bases for V and 2 bases for J; bases not matched to a gene: 2. Germline assignment: CDR1 SGHTA and CDR2 FQGNSA. This CDR3 has 15 amino acids. The CDR3 nucleotides read TGTGCCAGCAGCTTGGACAGGGGTGGCAATCAGCCCCAGCATTTT. It specifies CASSLDRGGNQPQHF.

Comments on this clone: Within the sample, other DNA sequences also encode this same CDR3. This chain connects TRBV6-1 to TRBJ1-1, with D possibly matching TRBD1 (6 bases). Germline V gene data show CDR1 as MNHNS and CDR2 as SASEGT. V was clipped by 3 bases and J by 4 bases, with 12 bases between them. This CDR3 has 14 residues. CDR3 sequence: CASSEIQGGTEAFF. The CDR3 region has the DNA TGTGCCAGCAGTGAGATACAGGGTGGCACTGAAGCTTTCTTT.

The V gene is TRBV6-1, the J gene TRBJ2-2; D not resolved. V gave up 3 bases and J gave up 1 base, with 6 bases separating them. The CDR3 has 14 amino acids. Germline CDR1 reads MNHNS; CDR2 reads SASEGT. DNA of the CDR3: TGTGCCAGCAGTGATTTAAAGAACACCGGGGAGCTGTTTTTT. This translates into CASSDLKNTGELFF.

This chain uses TRBV5-4 with TRBJ1-2; 7 nucleotides line up with TRBD1. This CDR3 is 16 amino acids long. J was trimmed by 8 bases and V by 3 bases; bases with no gene match: 16. The germline CDR1 and CDR2 sequences are SGHNT and YYREEE (reference sequence). The CDR3 is CASSSKTSGTDDGYTF. The CDR3 DNA is TGTGCCAGCAGCTCGAAAACATCCGGGACAGATGACGGCTACACCTTC.